This T cell receptor beta chain came from a study of OX40 agonist ivuxolimab in advanced cancers. In terms of the full investigation: Ivuxolimab was a fully human IgG2 agonistic monoclonal antibody targeting the costimulatory receptor OX40 (CD134). Intravenous ivuxolimab was administered to patients every 2 weeks at six dose levels: 0.01, 0.1, 0.3, 1.5, 3 and 10 mg/kg. Of the 50 or so patients in dose escalation, some 20 had hepatocellular carcinoma, about 15 had melanoma, 9 had renal cell carcinoma and 9 had head and neck cancer. A male proportion of 82.7% and a mean age of about 60 years, ranging from roughly 20 to 80, were recorded for the dose-escalation cohort. Patients were allowed to have had prior anti-PD-1, anti-PD-L1 or anti-CTLA-4 therapy, and more than 30% of the dose-escalation patients had previously received checkpoint inhibitors. Partial responses were achieved by three dose-escalation patients, of whom one had hepatocellular carcinoma and two had cutaneous melanoma. Peripheral TCRbeta sequencing aimed to test whether ivuxolimab altered TCR sequence diversity and caused clonal T-cell expansion. The monotherapy dose-escalation portion (N ≈ 55 patients) of the phase I ivuxolimab trial is reported in the paper.

Genomic DNA was isolated from the sorted cells so that the TCRbeta CDR3 region could be sequenced. The immunoSEQ Assay was used to sequence the TCRbeta CDR3 regions. TCRdb mirrors the immuneACCESS table, restricted to in-frame sequences. Some clones are absent from its copies; in checked studies, under half trace to an unresolved V gene, and the reason for the others is unknown. The sample data list about 61,000 clones, and about 85% of these were observed just once. The top ten clonotypes cover approximately 0.32% of the sample. V loses 0 bases of germline sequence and J loses 6 bases, and the interval between the two ends is 8 bases. CDR1 MGHRA and CDR2 YSYEKL were looked up in the germline V gene. The CDR3 runs 13 residues from the cysteine to the phenylalanine. Left in the record is the CDR3 DNA by itself, 39 bases read in frame from the first base. About this clone itself: Its antigen is currently not known. Per-base quality was not reported, and no clone a single base away is much larger than it.

The study at large found these results: Partial responders in the 0.1-3.0 mg/kg groups had among the lowest normalized peripheral clonal expansion, especially among CD8+ T cells. The antigen specificity of the clonally expanded peripheral T cells was not determined. Low levels of normalized T-cell clonal expansion were also seen in some nonresponding patients. On average, CD8+ T cells showed more expanded clones than CD4+ T cells after ivuxolimab. At doses of 0.1 to 3.0 mg/kg, clonal expansion of both CD4+ and CD8+ blood T cells was observed from baseline to week 6.

Patients with a history of autoimmune disease or receiving systemic immunosuppression were excluded from the trial. Peripheral blood for TCR sequencing was collected from all dose cohorts at baseline, on cycle 4 day 1, and on cycle 7 day 1. Samples were obtained from an open-label, multicenter, first-in-human phase I dose-escalation trial of ivuxolimab. The trial enrolled adults with locally advanced or metastatic head and neck squamous cell, hepatocellular, melanoma or renal cell carcinoma. Before TCR sequencing, CD4+ and CD8+ T cells were separately sorted from peripheral blood. The sequenced sample was CD4+ or CD8+ T cells sorted from blood, obtained in a trial of the OX40 agonist ivuxolimab. The receptor was derived from an adult with an advanced solid tumor such as melanoma, head and neck, liver or kidney cancer. This receptor chain uses TRBV4-1 and TRBJ1-2, with TRBD1 as a weak D call on 6 bases. CDR3 sequence: CASSQERGHGYTF. The bases read TGCGCCAGCAGCCAAGAGCGGGGGCATGGCTACACCTTC.